This TCR beta chain was captured in a study of shared clonotypes between healthy human individuals. Study-wide context: Those who served as donors were a couple of women and a few men between the ages of 18 and 49. Each donor's CD8 memory used one plate, CD8 naive two, each CD4 subset three.

This CDR3 has 14 amino acids. Germline CDR1 MDHEN, CDR2 SYDVKM. V was clipped by 5 bases and J by 10 bases; unmatched bases: 13. Sorted-subset replicate PCRs used roughly 220 ng DNA, approximately 33,000 T cell genomes. Measured with immunoSEQ multiplex PCR; TCRdb has only the in-frame clones, and not every one. This table holds 2 million to 2.5 million clones, just under 95% found once. This TCR was recovered from a man aged 18 to 29 in good health. Some clones in this sample may be carry-over from other donors' samples. The material sequenced was naive CD4+ T cells from PBMCs. Regarding subset: CD45RA+ positively selected. The rearrangement links TRBV28 to TRBJ1-1; TRBD1 aligns across 7 bases. As DNA, the CDR3 is TGTGCCAGCAGTGCTCCGGGACAGCCAGAAGCAGCTTTCTTT. It codes for CASSAPGQPEAAFF.